The rows below give T cell receptor beta chains drawn from one sample of a study of OX40 agonist ivuxolimab in advanced cancers. Assay used: immunoSEQ multiplex PCR; TCRdb lists only in-frame clones, some missing. This sample has about 23,000 clones; 88% occur once, and the top ten carry about 33%. The sequences come from CD4+ or CD8+ T cells sorted from blood, collected in a trial of the OX40 agonist ivuxolimab. The receptors derive from an adult with an advanced solid tumor such as melanoma, head and neck, liver or kidney cancer. The CDR3 runs from the conserved cysteine through the conserved F or W. The D gene is left open where the match is weak. Size tells how often a clone was seen (once, few, many) or the class of an expanded clone, and some rows leave it out.

TRBV20-1	TRBD1	.	TRBJ2-7	TGCAGTGCTAGAAGGGGGCGCGAGCAGTACTTC	CSARRGREQYF
TRBV12-5	TRBD2	.	TRBJ2-5	TGTGCTAGTGGTCCCTCCGTGGCGGGGGTACGAGAGACCCAGTACTTC	CASGPSVAGVRETQYF
TRBV5-6	.	.	TRBJ1-6	TGTGCCAGCAGCTTGGAAGGATTCTCCTATAATTCACCCCTCCACTTT	CASSLEGFSYNSPLHF
TRBV11-2	TRBD2	.	TRBJ2-7	TGTGCCAGCAGCTTAGGACTAGCGGGAGCAATCTCCTACGAGCAGTACTTC	CASSLGLAGAISYEQYF
TRBV2	.	.	TRBJ2-3	TGTGCCAGCAGTCGGGACTTGCCCGAGATCACAGATACGCAGTATTTT	CASSRDLPEITDTQYF
TRBV7-2	TRBD2	.	TRBJ2-1	TGTGCCAGCAGCCCGACTAGCGGGAACAATGAGCAGTTCTTC	CASSPTSGNNEQFF
TRBV7-2	TRBD2	.	TRBJ2-1	TGTGCCAGCAGCTTCGTACAGCGGGGGGGCCGAGAGCAGTTCTTC	CASSFVQRGGREQFF
TRBV30	.	.	TRBJ1-2	TGTGCCTGGAGTGTAGTAGACATGCAAGGCTACACCTTC	CAWSVVDMQGYTF
TRBV5-1	.	.	TRBJ2-2	TGCGCCAGCAGCGCGGGACCCTCCGGGGAGCTGTTTTTT	CASSAGPSGELFF
TRBV7-6	.	.	TRBJ2-1	TGTGCCAGCAGCTTAGAGGTGGCTAACAATGAGCAGTTCTTC	CASSLEVANNEQFF
TRBV5-6	TRBD1	.	TRBJ2-7	TGTGCCAGCAGCTTGGTCGGACAGGGGTACGAGCAGTACTTC	CASSLVGQGYEQYF
TRBV5-4	.	.	TRBJ2-7	TGTGCCAGCAGCTTGGACTCGCACACCTACGAGCAGTACTTC	CASSLDSHTYEQYF
TRBV30	TRBD1	.	TRBJ1-2	TGTGCCTGGAGAAGTCGGGACAGGGGCTATGGCTACACCTTC	CAWRSRDRGYGYTF
TRBV27	.	.	TRBJ2-6	TGTGCCAGCAGTTTATCGGAGCCCTCTGGGGCCAACGTCCTGACTTTC	CASSLSEPSGANVLTF
TRBV4-3	TRBD1	.	TRBJ2-1	TGCGCCAGCAGCCAACAGACCGGGACAGGGATAAATGAGCAGTTCTTC	CASSQQTGTGINEQFF
TRBV2	TRBD1	medium-sized	TRBJ2-7	TGTGCCAGCCGAAGGAACTCAGGGGGCGAGCAGTACTTC	CASRRNSGGEQYF
TRBV2	.	.	TRBJ1-1	TGTGCCAGCGGGACTTTGACCACTGAAGCTTTCTTT	CASGTLTTEAFF
TRBV28	TRBD1	few	TRBJ1-5	TGTGCCAGCCGTACAGGGGGCGGGAGCTATAGCAATCAGCCCCAGCATTTT	CASRTGGGSYSNQPQHF
TRBV28	.	.	TRBJ1-2	TGTGCCAGCAGTCCCAATCCCCCAAGGGGAAACTATGGCTACACCTTC	CASSPNPPRGNYGYTF
TRBV6-5	.	.	TRBJ2-1	TGTGCCAGCAGTTACTCGGGACCCCCGCGCGGTGAGCAGTTCTTC	CASSYSGPPRGEQFF
TRBV5-6	.	.	TRBJ2-7	TGTGCCAGCAGTGGGTGGGGATCGACCTACGAGCAGTACTTC	CASSGWGSTYEQYF
TRBV4-1	TRBD2	once	TRBJ2-1	TGCGCCAGCAGCCAAGTCCCTCCTCTAGCGGGAGGGCCAGGTAATGAGCAGTTCTTC	CASSQVPPLAGGPGNEQFF
TRBV19	TRBD2	few	TRBJ2-5	TGTGCCAGTAGTATAGCGTCTCACGGGGGGGGAGGAGAGACCCAGTACTTC	CASSIASHGGGGETQYF
TRBV30	TRBD1	once	TRBJ2-7	TGTGCCTGGAGCGAAGGTTCGGACAGGTCGTACGAGCAGTACTTC	CAWSEGSDRSYEQYF
TRBV7-2	.	.	TRBJ2-7	TGTGCCAGCAGCTTAGGTGGAGGAGGGGCCTACGAGCAGTACTTC	CASSLGGGGAYEQYF
TRBV7-2	TRBD2	.	TRBJ2-3	TGTGCCAGCAGCCTAAGAGGTGGTGTTGCGCGGGGGGTCACAGATACGCAGTATTTT	CASSLRGGVARGVTDTQYF
TRBV29-1	TRBD1	.	TRBJ2-7	TGCAGCGTTTATAAGGGACAGGGGTCCTACGAGCAGTACTTC	CSVYKGQGSYEQYF
TRBV5-5	.	.	TRBJ2-5	TGTGCCAGCAGCTCCCCGGGACTTCGCCAAGAGACCCAGTACTTC	CASSSPGLRQETQYF
TRBV7-2	.	.	TRBJ2-5	TGTGCCAGCAGCTTAGGGTTAGGGGGAGGTGAGACCCAGTACTTC	CASSLGLGGGETQYF
TRBV4-3	.	.	TRBJ2-2	TGCGCCAGCAGCCAATGGGGGGCCACCGGGGAGCTGTTTTTT	CASSQWGATGELFF
TRBV20-1	.	.	TRBJ2-7	TGCAGTGCTCGCGACAGCTACGAGCAGTACTTC	CSARDSYEQYF
TRBV18	TRBD1	.	TRBJ2-2	TGTGCCAGCTCACCACGGACAGGGGGGTTAACCGGGGAGCTGTTTTTT	CASSPRTGGLTGELFF
TRBV18	.	.	TRBJ1-2	TGTGCCAGCTCACCAGCTAACCCAAAGGGGAACTATGGCTACACCTTC	CASSPANPKGNYGYTF
TRBV6-5	.	few	TRBJ1-1	TGTGCCAGCAGTTACAATACCGCAGGGAAAGCTTTCTTT	CASSYNTAGKAFF
TRBV6-6	TRBD2	.	TRBJ2-1	TGTGCCAGCACCAGAGGGACGGGAGGGTTTAATGAGCAGTTCTTC	CASTRGTGGFNEQFF
TRBV2	.	.	TRBJ1-5	TGTGCCACTCGTCGGTCAACCGGTCAGCCCCAGCATTTT	CATRRSTGQPQHF
TRBV19	.	.	TRBJ2-3	TGTGCCAGTAGTATAGTCTTTCTCGATACGCAGTATTTT	CASSIVFLDTQYF
TRBV5-1	.	.	TRBJ2-3	TGCGCCAGCAGCTTGGGGACTTTTTCCACAGATACGCAGTATTTT	CASSLGTFSTDTQYF
TRBV7-2	TRBD2	.	TRBJ2-3	TGTGCCAGCAGCTTAGATGTCCTAGCGGGGTACACAGATACGCAGTATTTT	CASSLDVLAGYTDTQYF
TRBV30	.	.	TRBJ2-2	TGTGCCTGGTCCTTCACAGGGAGGTCAATCCCCGGGGAGCTGTTTTTT	CAWSFTGRSIPGELFF
TRBV19	.	.	TRBJ1-1	TGTGCCAGTAGTATCCCCCTTGGGACTGAAGCTTTCTTT	CASSIPLGTEAFF
TRBV7-9	.	.	TRBJ1-1	TGTGCCAGCAGCTGGGCGGGGATAATGAACACTGAAGCTTTCTTT	CASSWAGIMNTEAFF
TRBV10-3	.	.	TRBJ1-5	TGTGCCATCATGGGGGAGGACAATCAGCCCCAGCATTTT	CAIMGEDNQPQHF
TRBV6-5	.	.	TRBJ2-5	TGTGCCAGCACCTTAGTGGGGTTCGGGGGAGAGACCCAGTACTTC	CASTLVGFGGETQYF
TRBV9	TRBD2	.	TRBJ2-5	TGTGCCAGCAGCGTCCTAGCGGGAGAGACCCAGTACTTC	CASSVLAGETQYF